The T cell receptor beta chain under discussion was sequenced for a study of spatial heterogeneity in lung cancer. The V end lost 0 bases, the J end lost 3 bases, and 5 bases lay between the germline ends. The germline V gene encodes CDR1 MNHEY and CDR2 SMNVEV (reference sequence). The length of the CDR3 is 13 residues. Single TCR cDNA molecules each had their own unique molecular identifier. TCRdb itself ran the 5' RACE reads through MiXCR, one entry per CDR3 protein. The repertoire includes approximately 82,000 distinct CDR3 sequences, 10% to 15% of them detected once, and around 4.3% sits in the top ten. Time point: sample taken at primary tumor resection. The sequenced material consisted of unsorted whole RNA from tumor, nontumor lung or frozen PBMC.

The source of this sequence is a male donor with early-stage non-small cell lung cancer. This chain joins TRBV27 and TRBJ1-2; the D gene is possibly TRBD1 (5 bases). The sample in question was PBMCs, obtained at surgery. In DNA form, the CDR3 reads TGTGCCAGCAGTTTATCAGGGGACTATGGCTACACCTTC. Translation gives CASSLSGDYGYTF.